This T cell receptor (beta chain) appears in the sequencing data of a study of blood T cell repertoires in COVID-19. Across the whole study: Whether acute or convalescent, the COVID-19 samples came from the United States, Italy and Spain.

Repertoires were generated with immunoSEQ multiplex PCR, while TCRdb's copy carries only in-frame clones and drops some. There are approximately 110,000 clones in the sample; approximately 84% occur only once, and approximately 1.5% lies in the top ten. This CDR3 is 14 amino acids long. Germline CDR1 reads MDHEN; CDR2 reads SYDVKM. Trimming shortened V by 5 bases and J by 1 base, and 9 bases separated the two germline ends. V usage is TRBV28 and J usage is TRBJ1-3, with D possibly being TRBD1 (6 bases). Sequencing was performed on peripheral blood. This receptor was taken from a man aged 35 to 55 with acute or convalescent COVID-19. The CDR3 DNA is TGTGCCAGCAGTCCAACAGGGTCTGGAAACACCATATATTTT. Its protein product is CASSPTGSGNTIYF.